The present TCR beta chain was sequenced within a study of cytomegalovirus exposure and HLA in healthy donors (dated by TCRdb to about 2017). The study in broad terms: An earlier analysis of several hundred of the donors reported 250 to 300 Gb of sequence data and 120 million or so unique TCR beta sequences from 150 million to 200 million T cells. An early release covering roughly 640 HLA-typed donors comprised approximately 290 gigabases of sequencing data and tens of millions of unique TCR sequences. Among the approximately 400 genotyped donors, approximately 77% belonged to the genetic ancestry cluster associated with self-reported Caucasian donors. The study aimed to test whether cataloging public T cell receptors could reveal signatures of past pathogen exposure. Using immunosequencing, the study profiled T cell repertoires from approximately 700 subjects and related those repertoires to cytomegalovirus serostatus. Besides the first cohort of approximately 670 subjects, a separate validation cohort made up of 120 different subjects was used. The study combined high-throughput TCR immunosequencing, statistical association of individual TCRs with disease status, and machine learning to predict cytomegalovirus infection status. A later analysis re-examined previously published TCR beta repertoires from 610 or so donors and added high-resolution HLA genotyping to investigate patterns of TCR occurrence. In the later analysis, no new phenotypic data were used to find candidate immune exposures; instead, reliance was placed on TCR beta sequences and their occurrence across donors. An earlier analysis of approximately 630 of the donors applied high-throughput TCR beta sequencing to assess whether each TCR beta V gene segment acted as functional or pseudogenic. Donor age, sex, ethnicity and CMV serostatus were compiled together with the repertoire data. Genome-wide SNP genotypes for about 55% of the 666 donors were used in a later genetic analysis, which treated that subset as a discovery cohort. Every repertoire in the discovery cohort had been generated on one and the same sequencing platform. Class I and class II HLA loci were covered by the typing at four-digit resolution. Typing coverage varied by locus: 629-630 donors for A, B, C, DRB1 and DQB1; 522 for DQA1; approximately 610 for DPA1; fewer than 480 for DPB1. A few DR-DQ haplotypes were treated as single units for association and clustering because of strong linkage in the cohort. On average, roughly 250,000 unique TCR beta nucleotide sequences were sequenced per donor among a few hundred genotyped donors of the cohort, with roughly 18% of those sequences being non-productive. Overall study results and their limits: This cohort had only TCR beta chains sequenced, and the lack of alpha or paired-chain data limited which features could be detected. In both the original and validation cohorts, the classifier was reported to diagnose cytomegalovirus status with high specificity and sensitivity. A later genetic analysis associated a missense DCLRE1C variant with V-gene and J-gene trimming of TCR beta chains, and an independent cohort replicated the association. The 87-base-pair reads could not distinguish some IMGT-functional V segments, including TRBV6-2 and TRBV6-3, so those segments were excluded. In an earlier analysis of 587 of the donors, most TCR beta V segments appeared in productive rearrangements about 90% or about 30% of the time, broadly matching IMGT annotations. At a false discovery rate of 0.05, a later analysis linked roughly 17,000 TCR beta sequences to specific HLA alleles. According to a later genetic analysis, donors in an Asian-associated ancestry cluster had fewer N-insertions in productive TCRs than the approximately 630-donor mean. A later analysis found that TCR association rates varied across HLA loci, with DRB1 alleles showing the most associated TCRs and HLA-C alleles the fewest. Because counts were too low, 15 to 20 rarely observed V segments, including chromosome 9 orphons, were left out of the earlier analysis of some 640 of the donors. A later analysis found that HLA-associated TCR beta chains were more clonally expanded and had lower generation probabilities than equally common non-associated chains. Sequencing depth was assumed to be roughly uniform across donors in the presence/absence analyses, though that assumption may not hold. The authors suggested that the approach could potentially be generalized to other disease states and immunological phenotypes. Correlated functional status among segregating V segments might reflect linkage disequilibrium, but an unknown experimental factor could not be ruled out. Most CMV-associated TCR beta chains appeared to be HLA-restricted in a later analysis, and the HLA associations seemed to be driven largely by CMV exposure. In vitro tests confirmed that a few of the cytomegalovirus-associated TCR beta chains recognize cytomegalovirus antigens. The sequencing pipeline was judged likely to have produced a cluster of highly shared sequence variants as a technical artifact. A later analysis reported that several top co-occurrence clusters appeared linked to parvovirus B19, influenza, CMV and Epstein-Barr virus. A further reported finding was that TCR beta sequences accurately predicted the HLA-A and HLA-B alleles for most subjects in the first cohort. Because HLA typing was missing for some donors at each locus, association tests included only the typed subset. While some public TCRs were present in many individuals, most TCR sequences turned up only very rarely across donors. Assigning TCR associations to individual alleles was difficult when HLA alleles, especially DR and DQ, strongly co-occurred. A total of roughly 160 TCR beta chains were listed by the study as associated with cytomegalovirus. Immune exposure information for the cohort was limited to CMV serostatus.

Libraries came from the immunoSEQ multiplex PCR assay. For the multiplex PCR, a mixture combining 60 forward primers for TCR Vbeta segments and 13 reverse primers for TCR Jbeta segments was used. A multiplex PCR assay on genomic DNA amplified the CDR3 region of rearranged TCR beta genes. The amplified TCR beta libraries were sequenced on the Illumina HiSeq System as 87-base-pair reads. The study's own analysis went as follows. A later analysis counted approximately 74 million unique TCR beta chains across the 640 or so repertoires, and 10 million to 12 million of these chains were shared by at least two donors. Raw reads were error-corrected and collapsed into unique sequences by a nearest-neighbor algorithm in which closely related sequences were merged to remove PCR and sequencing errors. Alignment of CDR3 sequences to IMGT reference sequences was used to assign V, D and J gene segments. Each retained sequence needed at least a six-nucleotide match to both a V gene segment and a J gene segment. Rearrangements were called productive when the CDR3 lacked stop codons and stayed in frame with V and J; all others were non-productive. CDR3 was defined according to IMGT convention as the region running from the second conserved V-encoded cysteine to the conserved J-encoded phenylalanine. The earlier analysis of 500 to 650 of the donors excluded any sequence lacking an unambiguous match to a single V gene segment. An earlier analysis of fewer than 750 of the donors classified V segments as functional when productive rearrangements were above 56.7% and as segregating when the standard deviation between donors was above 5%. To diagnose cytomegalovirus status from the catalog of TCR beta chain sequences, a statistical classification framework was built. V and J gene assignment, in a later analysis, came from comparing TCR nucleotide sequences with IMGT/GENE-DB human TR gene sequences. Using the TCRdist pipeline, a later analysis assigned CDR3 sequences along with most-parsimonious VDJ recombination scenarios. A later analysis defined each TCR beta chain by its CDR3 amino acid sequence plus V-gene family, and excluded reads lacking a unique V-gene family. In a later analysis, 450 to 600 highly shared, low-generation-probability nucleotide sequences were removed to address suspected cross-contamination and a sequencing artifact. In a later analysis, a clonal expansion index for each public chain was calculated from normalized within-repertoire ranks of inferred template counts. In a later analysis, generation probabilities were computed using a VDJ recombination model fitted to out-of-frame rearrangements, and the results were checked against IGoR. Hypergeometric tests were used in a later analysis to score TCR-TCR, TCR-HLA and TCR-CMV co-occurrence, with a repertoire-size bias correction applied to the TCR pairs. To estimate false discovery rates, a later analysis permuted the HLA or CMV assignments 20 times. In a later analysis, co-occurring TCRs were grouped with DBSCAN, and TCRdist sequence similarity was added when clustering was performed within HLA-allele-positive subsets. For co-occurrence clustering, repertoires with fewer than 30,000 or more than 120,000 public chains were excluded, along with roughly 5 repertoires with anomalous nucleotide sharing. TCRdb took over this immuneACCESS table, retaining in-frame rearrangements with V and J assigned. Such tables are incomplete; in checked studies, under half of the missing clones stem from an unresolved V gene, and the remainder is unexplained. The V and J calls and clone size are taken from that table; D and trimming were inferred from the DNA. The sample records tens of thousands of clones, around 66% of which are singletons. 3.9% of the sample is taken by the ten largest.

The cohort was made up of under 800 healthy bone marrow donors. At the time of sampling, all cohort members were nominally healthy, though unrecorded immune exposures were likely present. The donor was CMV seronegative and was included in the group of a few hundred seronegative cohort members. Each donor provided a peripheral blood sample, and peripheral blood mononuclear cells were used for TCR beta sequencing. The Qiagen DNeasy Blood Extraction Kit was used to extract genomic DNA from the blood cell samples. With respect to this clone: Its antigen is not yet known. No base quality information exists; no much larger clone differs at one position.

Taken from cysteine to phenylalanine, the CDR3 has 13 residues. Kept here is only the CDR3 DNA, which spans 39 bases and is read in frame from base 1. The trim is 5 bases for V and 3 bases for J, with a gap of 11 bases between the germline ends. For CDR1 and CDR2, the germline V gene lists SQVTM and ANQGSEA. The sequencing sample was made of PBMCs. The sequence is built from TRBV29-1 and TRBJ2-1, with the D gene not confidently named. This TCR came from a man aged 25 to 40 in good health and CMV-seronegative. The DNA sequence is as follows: TGCAGCGTTCCCCAGTCTAGCTACAATGAGCAGTTCTTC. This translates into CSVPQSSYNEQFF.